The sequence of this TCR gamma chain was determined in a study of Vδ1+ human thymocytes. Sequences come from RNA converted to cDNA by reverse transcription. Multiplex PCR used pooled V-gene forward primers and a constant-region reverse primer to amplify CDR3s. TCRdb re-processed the multiplex PCR reads using CATT. The sample contains 20,000 to 25,000 gamma-chain clones, roughly an eighth of which appear only once. The sorted cells were CD3+ Vdelta1+ Vdelta2- thymocytes from alphabeta-depleted thymus. Of note for this clone: As yet, its antigen is unknown.

Study-level points and caveats: About 20% of thymic delta-chain sequences were Vdelta2, with few Vdelta3, unlike blood Vdelta1+ controls. Donors shared many TRG clonotypes but few TRD clonotypes. Thymic TRG and TRD repertoires appeared highly polyclonal, with Gaussian CDR3 length distributions.

The trim removed 2 bases at V and 4 bases at J, leaving 5 bases unmatched. The CDR3 consists of 13 residues. The germline CDR1 and CDR2 sequences are VINAFY and YDVSNSKD. The TCR originated in a child less than two years old who had congenital heart surgery. The rearrangement links TRGV5 to TRGJ1 or TRGJ2. The sample taken for sequencing was Vdelta1+ gamma-delta thymocytes from the thymus. Subset denoted: FACS-sorted CD3+ TCRalphabeta- TCRVdelta1+ TCRVdelta2- thymocytes. The CDR3 loop reads CATWDMRYYKKLF. In DNA, the CDR3 is TGTGCCACCTGGGACATGCGATATTATAAGAAACTCTTT.